This T cell receptor beta chain was sequenced in a study of T cells in women clearing cervical HPV infection. About this clone: The sequenced fragment ends 3 residues before the CDR3 boundary, so the rest is inferred from the germline J gene.

The V and J ends lost 4 bases and 5 bases respectively, with 15 bases between them. CDR3 length equals 14 residues. The germline V gene has CDR1 SGHTS and CDR2 YDEGEE. TCRdb's copy holds only in-frame clones and misses some; the assay was immunoSEQ multiplex PCR. Recorded for this sample: some 46,000 clones. This TCR derives from a woman between 18 and 70 years old with a cervical HPV16 infection that either progressed to CIN3+ or cleared (not recorded which). This chain uses TRBV5-8 with TRBJ2-5, with D perhaps TRBD1 or TRBD2 (6 bases each). Input material: blood buffy coat. This CDR3 reads CASSGITGRETQYF. The sequenced CDR3 bases are TGTGCCAGCAGCGGAATAACAGGGAGGGAGACC.